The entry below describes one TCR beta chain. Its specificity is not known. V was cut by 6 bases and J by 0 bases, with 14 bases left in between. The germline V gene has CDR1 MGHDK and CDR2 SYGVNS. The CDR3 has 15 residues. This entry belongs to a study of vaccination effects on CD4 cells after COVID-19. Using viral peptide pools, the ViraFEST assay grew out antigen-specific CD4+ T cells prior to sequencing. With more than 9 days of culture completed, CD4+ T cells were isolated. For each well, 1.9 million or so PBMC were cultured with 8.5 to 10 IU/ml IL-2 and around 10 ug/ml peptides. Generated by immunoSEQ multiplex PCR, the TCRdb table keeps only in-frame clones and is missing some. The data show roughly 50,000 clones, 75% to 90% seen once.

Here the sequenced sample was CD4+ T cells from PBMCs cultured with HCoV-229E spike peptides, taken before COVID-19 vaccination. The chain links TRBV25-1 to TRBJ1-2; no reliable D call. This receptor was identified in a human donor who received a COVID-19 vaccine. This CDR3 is CASRDGFSANYGYTF. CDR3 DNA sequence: TGTGCCAGCAGAGATGGGTTCTCGGCTAACTATGGCTACACCTTC.